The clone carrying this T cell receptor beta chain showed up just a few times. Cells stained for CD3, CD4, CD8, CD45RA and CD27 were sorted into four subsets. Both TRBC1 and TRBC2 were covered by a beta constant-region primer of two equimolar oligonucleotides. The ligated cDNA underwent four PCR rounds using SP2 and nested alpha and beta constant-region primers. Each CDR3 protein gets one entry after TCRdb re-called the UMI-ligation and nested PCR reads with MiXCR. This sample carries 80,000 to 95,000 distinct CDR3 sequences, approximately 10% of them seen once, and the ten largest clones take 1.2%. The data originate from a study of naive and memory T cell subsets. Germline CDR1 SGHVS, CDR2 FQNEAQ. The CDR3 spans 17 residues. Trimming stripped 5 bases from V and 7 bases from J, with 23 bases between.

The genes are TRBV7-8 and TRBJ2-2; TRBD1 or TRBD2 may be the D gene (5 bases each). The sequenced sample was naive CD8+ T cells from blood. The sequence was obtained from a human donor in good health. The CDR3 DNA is TGTGCCAGCAGCCCCCACGTAGGGTCAGGGAGTAGCGGGGAGCTGTTTTTT. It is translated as CASSPHVGSGSSGELFF.